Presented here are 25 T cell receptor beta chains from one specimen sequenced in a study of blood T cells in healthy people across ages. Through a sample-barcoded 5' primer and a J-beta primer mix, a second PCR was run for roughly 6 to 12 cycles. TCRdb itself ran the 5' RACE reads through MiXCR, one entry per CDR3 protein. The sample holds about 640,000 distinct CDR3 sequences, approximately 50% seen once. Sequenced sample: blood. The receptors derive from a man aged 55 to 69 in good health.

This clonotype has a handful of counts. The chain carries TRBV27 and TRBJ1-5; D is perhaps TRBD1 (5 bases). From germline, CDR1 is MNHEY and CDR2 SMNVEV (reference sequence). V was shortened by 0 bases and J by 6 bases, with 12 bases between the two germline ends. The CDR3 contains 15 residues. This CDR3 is CASSLSSEGLQPQHF. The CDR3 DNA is TGTGCCAGCAGTTTATCGTCGGAGGGGCTTCAGCCCCAGCATTTT.

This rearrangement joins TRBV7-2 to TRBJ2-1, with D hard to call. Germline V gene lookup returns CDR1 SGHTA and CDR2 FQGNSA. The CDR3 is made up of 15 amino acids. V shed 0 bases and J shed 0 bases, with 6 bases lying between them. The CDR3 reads CASSLARYSYNEQFF. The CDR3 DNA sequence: TGTGCCAGCAGCTTAGCCAGATACTCCTACAATGAGCAGTTCTTC.

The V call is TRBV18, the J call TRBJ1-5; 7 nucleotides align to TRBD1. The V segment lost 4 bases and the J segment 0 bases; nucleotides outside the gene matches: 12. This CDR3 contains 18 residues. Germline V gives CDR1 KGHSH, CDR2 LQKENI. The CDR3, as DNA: TGTGCCAGCTCACTTAATTCCCCGACAGGGATTAGCAATCAGCCCCAGCATTTT. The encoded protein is CASSLNSPTGISNQPQHF. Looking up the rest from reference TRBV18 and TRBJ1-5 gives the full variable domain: NAGVMQNPRHLVRRRGQEARLRCSPMKGHSHVYWYRQLPEEGLKFMVYLQKENIIDESGMPKERFSAEFPKEGPSILRIQQVVRGDSAAYFCASSLNSPTGISNQPQHFGDGTRLSIL.

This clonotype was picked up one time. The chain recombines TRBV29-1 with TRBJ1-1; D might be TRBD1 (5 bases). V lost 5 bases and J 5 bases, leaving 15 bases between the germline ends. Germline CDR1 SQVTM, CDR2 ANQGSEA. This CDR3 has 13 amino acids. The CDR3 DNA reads TGCAGCGTTAAACACGGCTCAGGGACTGAAGCTTTCTTT. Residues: CSVKHGSGTEAFF. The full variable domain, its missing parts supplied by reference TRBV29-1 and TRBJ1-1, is SAVISQKPSRDICQRGTSLTIQCQVDSQVTMMFWYRQQPGQSLTLIATANQGSEATYESGFVIDKFPISRPNLTFSTLTVSNMSPEDSSIYLCSVKHGSGTEAFFGQGTRLTVV.

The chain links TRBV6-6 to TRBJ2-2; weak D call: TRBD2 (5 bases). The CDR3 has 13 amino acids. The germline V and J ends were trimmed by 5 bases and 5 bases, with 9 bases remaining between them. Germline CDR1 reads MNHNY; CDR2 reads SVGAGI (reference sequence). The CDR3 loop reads CASSAGETGELFF. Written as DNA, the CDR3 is TGTGCCAGCAGTGCCGGGGAGACCGGGGAGCTGTTTTTT.

The CDR3 loop is CSASSGGEQYF. DNA for the CDR3: TGCAGTGCTAGCAGTGGGGGTGAGCAGTACTTC. The chain combines TRBV20-1 with TRBJ2-7, with D perhaps matching TRBD1 or TRBD2 (5 bases each). There are 11 residues in the CDR3. The germline V gene has CDR1 DFQATT and CDR2 SNEGSKA (reference sequence). V was clipped by 3 bases and J by 7 bases, with 10 bases between them.

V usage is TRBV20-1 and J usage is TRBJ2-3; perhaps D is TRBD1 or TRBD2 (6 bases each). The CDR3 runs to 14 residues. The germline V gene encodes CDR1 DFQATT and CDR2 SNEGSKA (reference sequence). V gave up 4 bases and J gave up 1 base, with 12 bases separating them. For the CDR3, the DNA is TGCAGTGCTATGGAGGGGGTCGGCACAGATACGCAGTATTTT. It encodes CSAMEGVGTDTQYF.

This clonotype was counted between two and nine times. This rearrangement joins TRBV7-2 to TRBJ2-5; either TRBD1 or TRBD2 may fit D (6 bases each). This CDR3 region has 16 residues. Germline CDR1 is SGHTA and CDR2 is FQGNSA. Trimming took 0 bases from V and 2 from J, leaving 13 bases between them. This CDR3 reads CASSLAGTRGQETQYF. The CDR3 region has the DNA TGTGCCAGCAGCTTAGCGGGGACACGGGGGCAAGAGACCCAGTACTTC.

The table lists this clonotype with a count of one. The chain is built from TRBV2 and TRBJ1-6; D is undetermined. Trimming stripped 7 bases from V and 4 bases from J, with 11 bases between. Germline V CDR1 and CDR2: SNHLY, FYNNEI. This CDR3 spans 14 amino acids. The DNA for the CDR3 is TGTGCCAGCACTCCACAGTTGTATAATTCACCCCTCCACTTT. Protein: CASTPQLYNSPLHF.

The chain's CDR3 is CAISDRGGDTQYF. CDR3 DNA: TGTGCCATCAGCGACCGAGGGGGAGATACGCAGTATTTT. The chain links TRBV10-3 to TRBJ2-3, with D possibly TRBD1 on 6 matching bases. CDR1 ENHRY and CDR2 SYGVKD come from the germline V gene. Trimming took off 6 bases at V and 5 bases at J, with 12 bases between the two ends. The CDR3 length is 13 residues.

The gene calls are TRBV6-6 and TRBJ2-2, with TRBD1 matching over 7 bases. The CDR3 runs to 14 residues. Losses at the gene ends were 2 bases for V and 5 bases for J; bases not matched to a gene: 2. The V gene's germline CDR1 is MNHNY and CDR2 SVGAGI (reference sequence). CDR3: CASSYPRGTGELFF. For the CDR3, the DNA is TGTGCCAGCAGTTACCCCAGGGGGACCGGGGAGCTGTTTTTT.

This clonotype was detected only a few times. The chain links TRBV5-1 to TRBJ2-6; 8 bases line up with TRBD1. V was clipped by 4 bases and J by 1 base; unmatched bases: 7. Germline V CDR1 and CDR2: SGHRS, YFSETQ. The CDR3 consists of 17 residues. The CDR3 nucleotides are TGCGCCAGCAGCCTGACAGGGGAATGGTCTGGGGCCAACGTCCTGACTTTC. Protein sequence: CASSLTGEWSGANVLTF.

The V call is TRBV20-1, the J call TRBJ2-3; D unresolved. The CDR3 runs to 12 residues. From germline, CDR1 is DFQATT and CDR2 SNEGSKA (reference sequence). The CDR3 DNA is TGCTCTAACACGGCGGCAACAGATACGCAGTATTTT. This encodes CSNTAATDTQYF.

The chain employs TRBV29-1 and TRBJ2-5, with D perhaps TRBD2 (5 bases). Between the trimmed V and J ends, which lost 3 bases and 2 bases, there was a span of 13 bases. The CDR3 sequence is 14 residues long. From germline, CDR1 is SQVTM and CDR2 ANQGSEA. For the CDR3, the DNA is TGCAGCGTTGACCCGAGCGAGGGTCAAGAGACCCAGTACTTC. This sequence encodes CSVDPSEGQETQYF.

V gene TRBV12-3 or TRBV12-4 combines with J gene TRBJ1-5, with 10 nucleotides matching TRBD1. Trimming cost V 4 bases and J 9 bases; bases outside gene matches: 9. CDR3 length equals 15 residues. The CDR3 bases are TGTGCCAGCAGTTCCGGGACAGGGGCTATAGGGCCCCAGCATTTT. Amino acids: CASSSGTGAIGPQHF.

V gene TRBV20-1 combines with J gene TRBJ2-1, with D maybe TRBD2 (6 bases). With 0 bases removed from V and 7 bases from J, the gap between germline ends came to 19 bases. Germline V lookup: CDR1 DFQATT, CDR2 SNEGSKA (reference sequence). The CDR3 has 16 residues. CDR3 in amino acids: CSARDTRGPTSNEQFF. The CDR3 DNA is TGCAGTGCTAGAGATACGCGGGGCCCTACGAGTAATGAGCAGTTCTTC.

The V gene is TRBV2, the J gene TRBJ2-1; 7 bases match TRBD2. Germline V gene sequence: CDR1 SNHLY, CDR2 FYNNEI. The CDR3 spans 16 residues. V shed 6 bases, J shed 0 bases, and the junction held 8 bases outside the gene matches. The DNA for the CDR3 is TGTGCCAGCAGCGCACTGCGGGGGAGCTCCTACAATGAGCAGTTCTTC. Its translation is CASSALRGSSYNEQFF.

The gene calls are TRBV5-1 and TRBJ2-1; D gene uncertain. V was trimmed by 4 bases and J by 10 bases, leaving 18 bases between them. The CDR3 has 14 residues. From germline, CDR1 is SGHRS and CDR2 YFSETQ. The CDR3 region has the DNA TGCGCCAGCAGCGAGGACGTTTTATCCGGGGAGCAGTTCTTC. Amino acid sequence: CASSEDVLSGEQFF.

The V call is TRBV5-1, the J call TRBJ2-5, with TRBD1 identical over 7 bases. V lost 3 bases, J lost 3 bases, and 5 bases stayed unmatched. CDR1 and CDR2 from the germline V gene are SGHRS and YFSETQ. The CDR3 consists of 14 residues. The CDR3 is CASSSRDSEETQYF. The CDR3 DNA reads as TGCGCCAGCAGCTCCCGGGACAGTGAAGAGACCCAGTACTTC.

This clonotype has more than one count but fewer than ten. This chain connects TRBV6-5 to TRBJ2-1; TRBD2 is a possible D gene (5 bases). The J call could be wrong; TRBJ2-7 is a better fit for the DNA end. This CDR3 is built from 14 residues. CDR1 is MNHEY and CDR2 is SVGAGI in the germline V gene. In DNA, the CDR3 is TGTGCCAGCAGTCCCAGTGCGGGCTACAATGAGCAGTACTTC. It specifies CASSPSAGYNEQYF.

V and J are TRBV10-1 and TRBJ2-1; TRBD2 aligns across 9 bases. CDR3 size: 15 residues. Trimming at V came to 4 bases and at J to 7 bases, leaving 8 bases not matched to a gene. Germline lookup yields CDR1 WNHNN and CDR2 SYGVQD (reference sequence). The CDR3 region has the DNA TGCGCCAGCAGTGGACCGGGACTAGCTGGAAATGAGCAGTTCTTC. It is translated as CASSGPGLAGNEQFF.

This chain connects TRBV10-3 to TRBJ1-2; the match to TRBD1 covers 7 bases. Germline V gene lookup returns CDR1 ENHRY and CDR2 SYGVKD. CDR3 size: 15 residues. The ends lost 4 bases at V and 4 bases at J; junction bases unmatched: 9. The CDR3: CAISGGGGGLYGYTF. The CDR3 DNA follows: TGTGCCATCAGTGGCGGCGGAGGGGGCCTCTATGGCTACACCTTC.

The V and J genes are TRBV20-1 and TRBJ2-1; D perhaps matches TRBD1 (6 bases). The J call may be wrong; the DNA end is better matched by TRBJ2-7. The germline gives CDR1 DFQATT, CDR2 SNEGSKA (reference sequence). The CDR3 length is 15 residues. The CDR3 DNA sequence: TGCAGTGCTGGGTCCCCGAGGACAGCAACCTACGAGCAGTACTTC. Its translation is CSAGSPRTATYEQYF.

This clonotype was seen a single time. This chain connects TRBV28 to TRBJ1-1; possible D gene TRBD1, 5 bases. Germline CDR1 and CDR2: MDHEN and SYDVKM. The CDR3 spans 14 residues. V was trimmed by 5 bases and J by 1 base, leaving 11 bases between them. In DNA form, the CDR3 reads TGTGCCAGCAGTGATGGGGGAAAGAACACTGAAGCTTTCTTT. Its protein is CASSDGGKNTEAFF.

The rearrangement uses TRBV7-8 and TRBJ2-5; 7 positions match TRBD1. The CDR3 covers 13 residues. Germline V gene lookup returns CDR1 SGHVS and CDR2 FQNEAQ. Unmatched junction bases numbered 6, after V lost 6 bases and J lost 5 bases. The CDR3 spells CASRDRDSETQYF. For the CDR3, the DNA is TGTGCCAGCAGAGACAGGGATTCCGAGACCCAGTACTTC.